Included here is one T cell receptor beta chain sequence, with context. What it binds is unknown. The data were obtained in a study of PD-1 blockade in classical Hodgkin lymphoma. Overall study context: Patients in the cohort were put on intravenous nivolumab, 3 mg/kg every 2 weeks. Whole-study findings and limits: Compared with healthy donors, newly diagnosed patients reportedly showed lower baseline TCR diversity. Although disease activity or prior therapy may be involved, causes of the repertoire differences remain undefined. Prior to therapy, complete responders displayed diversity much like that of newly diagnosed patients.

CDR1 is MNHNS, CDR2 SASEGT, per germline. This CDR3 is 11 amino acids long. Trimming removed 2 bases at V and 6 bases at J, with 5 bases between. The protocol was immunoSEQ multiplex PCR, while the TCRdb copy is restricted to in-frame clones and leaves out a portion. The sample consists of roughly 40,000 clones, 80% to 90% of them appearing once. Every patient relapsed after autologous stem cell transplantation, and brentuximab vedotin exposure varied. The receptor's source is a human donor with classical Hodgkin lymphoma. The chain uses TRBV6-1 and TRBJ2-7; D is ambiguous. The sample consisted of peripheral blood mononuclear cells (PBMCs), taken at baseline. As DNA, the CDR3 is TGTGCCAGCAGTGAACACCTCGAGCAGTACTTC. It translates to CASSEHLEQYF.